The rows below give T cell receptor beta chains drawn from one sample of a study of regulatory T cells in long-lasting Graves disease. From the multiplex PCR reads, TCRdb called clonotypes with MiXCR, one entry per CDR3 protein. The top ten hold about 42% of the sample, which has 700,000 or so distinct CDR3 sequences, approximately 29% seen once. The starting material was peripheral blood mononuclear cells (PBMCs), obtained when the disease was refractory, from a patient treated with antithyroid drugs. The receptors originated from a female donor with Graves disease. Both conserved end residues are part of each CDR3. Each record gives: clone size, J gene, D gene, V gene, CDR3 protein, CDR3 DNA. D genes are given only for firm matches. Not every row has a clone size; where given, it reads once, few, many or a size class.

- TRBJ2-1 TRBD2 TRBV4-1 CASSQAGLAGLNGLYNEQFF TGCGCCAGCAGCCAAGCAGGACTAGCGGGCCTTAACGGATTATACAATGAGCAGTTCTTC
once TRBJ1-1 - TRBV5-6 CASSLLGQSNTEAFF TGTGCCAGCAGCTTGTTAGGACAGTCAAACACTGAAGCTTTCTTT
- TRBJ2-3 - TRBV15 CATRITLEGSNTQYF TGTGCCACCAGAATTACGTTAGAAGGTTCCAATACGCAGTATTTT
few TRBJ1-2 - TRBV6-9 CASSYHRGGLNYGYTF TGTGCCAGCAGTTATCATCGGGGAGGTCTCAACTATGGCTACACCTTC
- TRBJ2-2 - TRBV4-1 CASSQELASTGELFF TGCGCCAGCAGCCAAGAATTAGCGAGCACCGGGGAGCTGTTTTTT
- TRBJ1-2 TRBD1 TRBV28 CASSSSRDRASDYGYTF TGTGCCAGCAGTTCCTCCCGGGACAGGGCCTCGGACTATGGCTACACCTTC
- TRBJ2-1 TRBD1 TRBV5-1 CASSSGQETQFF TGCGCCAGCAGTTCAGGACAGGAAACTCAGTTCTTC
few TRBJ1-1 - TRBV27 CASSFTGIAGAEAFF TGTGCCAGCAGTTTTACAGGAATTGCGGGCGCTGAAGCTTTCTTT
- TRBJ2-5 - TRBV9 CASSVGGSRGETQYF TGTGCCAGCAGCGTAGGCGGCTCTCGGGGAGAGACCCAGTACTTC
few TRBJ2-1 TRBD2 TRBV2 CASTPPGLAGGVGYNEQFF TGTGCCAGCACCCCTCCGGGACTAGCGGGAGGGGTGGGCTACAATGAGCAGTTCTTC
many TRBJ2-7 - TRBV2 CASSATVGGYGDEQYF TGTGCCAGCAGTGCCACCGTCGGCGGTTACGGTGACGAGCAGTACTTC
few TRBJ1-1 TRBD1 TRBV29-1 CSVDRGFEAFF TGCAGCGTCGACAGGGGGTTTGAAGCTTTCTTT
- TRBJ1-1 TRBD1 TRBV6-1 CASRPDRVGTEAFF TGTGCCAGCAGGCCTGACAGGGTGGGGACTGAAGCTTTCTTT
- TRBJ2-7 TRBD2 TRBV11-2 CASSPSPRLAGSYEQYF TGTGCCAGCAGCCCCTCCCCACGCCTAGCGGGTTCCTACGAGCAGTACTTC
once TRBJ2-2 TRBD2 TRBV7-3 CASSLSLAGAGELFF TGTGCCAGCAGCTTAAGCCTAGCGGGAGCCGGGGAGCTGTTTTTT
- TRBJ2-3 - TRBV12-3/TRBV12-4 CASSLRGVGDTQYF TGTGCCAGCAGTTTAAGGGGAGTTGGAGATACGCAGTATTTT
- TRBJ1-3 - TRBV6-2/TRBV6-3 CASSEFDLSGNTIYF TGTGCCAGCAGTGAGTTCGACCTCTCTGGAAACACCATATATTTT
- TRBJ2-2 TRBD2 TRBV7-3 CASSSASGSSGELFF TGTGCCAGCAGCTCCGCTAGCGGGAGTTCCGGGGAGCTGTTTTTT
- TRBJ1-2 - TRBV30 CAWEAQGYNYGYTF TGTGCCTGGGAGGCACAGGGATACAACTATGGCTACACCTTC
many TRBJ1-1 - TRBV2 CASSEERGNTEAFF TGTGCCAGCAGTGAAGAGCGGGGAAACACTGAAGCTTTCTTT
few TRBJ1-3 - TRBV5-1 CASSSGQNSGNTIYF TGCGCCAGCAGCTCAGGACAAAATTCTGGAAACACCATATATTTT
- TRBJ2-7 TRBD2 TRBV19 CASRQEGTSGRNYEQYF TGTGCCAGTAGACAGGAGGGGACTAGCGGGAGAAACTACGAGCAGTACTTC
few TRBJ1-2 - TRBV3-1 CASSLGGGIYF TGTGCCAGCAGCCTAGGGGGAGGGATTTACTTC
- TRBJ2-2 TRBD1 TRBV6-2/TRBV6-3 CASSQGAYTGELFF TGTGCCAGCAGTCAGGGGGCGTACACCGGGGAGCTGTTTTTT
few TRBJ1-1 - TRBV29-1 CSVGSVTEAFF TGCAGCGTTGGATCAGTCACTGAAGCTTTCTTT
once TRBJ1-1 - TRBV7-3 CASSQHMNTEAFF TGTGCCAGCAGTCAACACATGAACACTGAAGCTTTCTTT
many TRBJ1-6 TRBD1 TRBV28 CASSLPPGGYNSPLHF TGTGCCAGCAGTTTACCCCCAGGGGGCTATAATTCACCCCTCCACTTT
- TRBJ2-7 - TRBV7-9 CASSQRGPGYEQYF TGTGCCAGCAGCCAACGGGGGCCCGGCTACGAGCAGTACTTC
many TRBJ2-7 TRBD2 TRBV25-1 CASSEILAGGREQYF TGTGCCAGCAGTGAAATCTTAGCGGGAGGGAGAGAGCAGTACTTC
- TRBJ1-5 - TRBV10-3 CAISESIGNQPQHF TGTGCCATCAGTGAGTCGATTGGCAATCAGCCCCAGCATTTT
- TRBJ1-5 - TRBV5-1 CASSLGGPWPQHF TGCGCCAGCAGCTTGGGGGGTCCATGGCCCCAGCATTTT
- TRBJ1-4 TRBD1 TRBV7-9 CASSTPGQATNEKLFF TGTGCCAGCAGCACGCCGGGACAGGCAACTAATGAAAAACTGTTTTTT
many TRBJ2-7 TRBD2 TRBV6-9 CASSYSWTSDEQYF TGTGCCAGCAGTTACTCTTGGACTAGTGACGAGCAGTACTTC
- TRBJ1-5 - TRBV6-1 CASSEAGQRYQPQHF TGTGCCAGCAGTGAAGCTGGACAGCGCTATCAGCCCCAGCATTTT
- TRBJ2-5 TRBD1 TRBV30 CAWSVPRGRSETQYF TGTGCCTGGAGTGTACCCAGGGGGCGCAGCGAGACCCAGTACTTC
many TRBJ2-5 TRBD1 TRBV12-3/TRBV12-4 CASKIRGRLETQYF TGTGCCAGCAAGATCAGGGGGCGTTTAGAGACCCAGTACTTC
- TRBJ1-5 - TRBV15 CATRMNREGNQPQHF TGTGCCACCAGGATGAATCGGGAAGGCAATCAGCCCCAGCATTTT
few TRBJ2-2 TRBD2 TRBV20-1 CSAREAGGPGGELFF TGCAGTGCTCGCGAGGCGGGAGGGCCAGGCGGGGAGCTGTTTTTT